This TCR beta chain was recorded in a study of identical twins. Regarding the study as a whole: Insertion counts were lower in abundant cord blood beta clonotypes, a trend that memory repertoires did not show. The study drew conclusions from cross-sectional statistical analysis, not from following the same donors.

In the case of this clonotype: Its specificity is not known.

The authors used template switching to add a universal primer site and gave cDNA unique molecular identifiers. TCRdb processed the 5' RACE reads anew with MiXCR; each CDR3 protein has one entry. The sample lists around 340,000 distinct CDR3 sequences, about 9% occurring once. From germline, CDR1 is DFQATT and CDR2 SNEGSKA (reference sequence). The V and J ends lost 6 bases and 5 bases, in that order; junction bases with no gene match: 13. This CDR3 region has 15 residues. The TCR was taken from a woman in her 50s in good health. The chain combines TRBV20-1 with TRBJ2-3, with TRBD2 identical over 8 bases. The sample was naive T cells sorted from blood. CDR3 sequence: CSAGTGTRQGDTQYF. CDR3 sequence (DNA): TGCAGTGCGGGGACCGGGACTAGGCAGGGAGATACGCAGTATTTT.